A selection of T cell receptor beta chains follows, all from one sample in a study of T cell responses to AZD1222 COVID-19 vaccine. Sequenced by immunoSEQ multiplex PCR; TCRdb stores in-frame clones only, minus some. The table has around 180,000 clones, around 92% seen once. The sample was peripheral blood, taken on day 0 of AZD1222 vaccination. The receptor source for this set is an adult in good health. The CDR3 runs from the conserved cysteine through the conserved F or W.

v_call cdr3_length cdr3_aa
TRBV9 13 CASSAQGWETQYF
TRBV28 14 CASTVLRTNYGYTF
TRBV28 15 CASSPPGLSHNEQFF
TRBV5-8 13 CASSFNRGTEAFF
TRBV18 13 CASSGSLEEKLFF
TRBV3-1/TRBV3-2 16 CASSQFDGRYTDTQYF
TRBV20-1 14 CSASRRVVQETQYF
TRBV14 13 CASSQYGKTEAFF
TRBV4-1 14 CASSRYRVENEQFF
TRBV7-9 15 CASSSTDRENYGYTF
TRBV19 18 CASSPVGLGRGGTGELFF
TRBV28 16 CASRLREGGMLTEAFF
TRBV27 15 CASSLTPRPYNEQFF
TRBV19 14 CASKRWQADTEAFF
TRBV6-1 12 CASSENQLVAFF
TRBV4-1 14 CASSERTGAGEQFF
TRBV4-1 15 CASSRGTTGGDGYTF
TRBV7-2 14 CASSSGTGTFPQHF
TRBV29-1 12 CSVEGGNTEAFF
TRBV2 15 CASSAGTGGTGELFF
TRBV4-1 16 CASSQGKLAENYEQYF
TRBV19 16 CASSMGQAHSYNEQFF
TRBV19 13 CASRIDGNYGYTF
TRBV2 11 CASSEREKLFF
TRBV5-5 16 CASSLARGVFGEKLFF
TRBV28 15 CASSFRRVVTYEQYF
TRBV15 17 CATSRPGLTGATYEQYF
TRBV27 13 CASSPRSRGGYTF
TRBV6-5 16 CASSYSRDRGNYGYTF
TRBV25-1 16 CASREPGTGVTGELFF
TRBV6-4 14 CASSAKGRGAEAFF
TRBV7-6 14 CASSWGQGNSPLHF
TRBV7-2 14 CASSMDHRRYEQYF
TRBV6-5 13 CASRGRSAGELFF
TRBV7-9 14 CASSPSGTLNEQYF
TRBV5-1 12 CASSLPGNEQFF
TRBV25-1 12 CASSAGVETQYF
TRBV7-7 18 CASSREGCSGRAGDTQYF
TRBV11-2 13 CASSEGLDYGYTF
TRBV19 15 CASSSSGASTDTQYF
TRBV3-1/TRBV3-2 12 CASSPHAGGPFF
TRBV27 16 CASSEGTSGYYSEQFF
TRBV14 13 CASSQIQTVEQYF
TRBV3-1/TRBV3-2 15 CASSQVRQAGGELFF
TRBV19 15 CASSTGTSGSREQYF
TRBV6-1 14 CASSEGQTLDEQYF
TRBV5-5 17 CASSLGDLSSYNSPLHF
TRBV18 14 CASSPRQLNTEAFF
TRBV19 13 CASRTGRWTEAFF
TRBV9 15 CASSVGTGVSETQYF
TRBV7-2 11 CASSLAETQYF
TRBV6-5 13 CASDNRGRGGYTF
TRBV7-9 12 CASSLAGNGYTF
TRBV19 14 CASSILAGTDTQYF
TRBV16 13 CASSGQIYNEQFF
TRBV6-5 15 CASSYGSTAPYGYTF
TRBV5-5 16 CASSLFVGGGNQPQHF
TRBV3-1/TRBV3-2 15 CASSQGTGRSTEAFF
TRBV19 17 CASSIGTETVSYYGYTF
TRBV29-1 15 CSVLGDRVDTGELFF